This section outlines one T cell receptor beta chain sequence together with its context. Its target is not known. These data come from a study of cytomegalovirus exposure and HLA in healthy donors. Background on the study: Early on, a data release was issued that held approximately 78 million unique TCRs from HLA-typed donors.

General study points: After further analysis at a later stage, 16,951 TCR beta sequences were associated with HLA alleles at 0.05 false discovery rate. Later analysis placed DRB1 highest and HLA-C lowest in TCR association rates, which differed by HLA locus. The study listed 150 to 200 cytomegalovirus-associated TCR beta chains.

Use of 60 Vbeta and 13 Jbeta primers characterized the PCR. Produced via immunoSEQ multiplex PCR; TCRdb's table is partial and in-frame only. The table records around 210,000 clones, 75% to 85% of them present only once. V was shortened by 4 bases and J by 2 bases, with 15 bases between the two germline ends. This CDR3 contains 15 residues. Per the germline V gene, CDR1 is MGHRA and CDR2 is YSYEKL. The source of this sequence is a male donor in good health and CMV-seropositive. The sample consisted of PBMCs. The chain carries TRBV4-1 and TRBJ2-7; D ambiguous. CDR3 in amino acids: CASSPIDRQAYEQYF. The CDR3 bases are TGCGCCAGCAGCCCTATCGACCGGCAGGCCTACGAGCAGTACTTC.